What follows are 17 T cell receptor beta chains derived from one specimen sequenced in a study of T-cell reconstitution after alpha-beta-depleted transplantation in children. Preparation of the TCRbeta library used unique molecular identifiers. TCRdb reanalysed the PCR reads using MiXCR and keeps one entry per CDR3 protein. The sample contains around 480,000 distinct CDR3 sequences, approximately 29% of which appear only once. Sequencing was performed on PBMCs from the stem cell graft donor, taken from the stem cell graft. These receptor sequences come from a human donor who donated a stem cell graft to a child with aplastic anemia.

This clonotype came up a few times. The rearrangement links TRBV5-8 to TRBJ2-1; TRBD2 might be the D (6 bases). CDR1 is SGHTS and CDR2 is YDEGEE in the germline V gene. The germline V and J ends were trimmed by 0 bases and 4 bases, with 11 bases remaining between them. CDR3 length equals 15 residues. CDR3 in amino acids: CASSLDGRGYNEQFF. Here the CDR3 DNA reads TGTGCCAGCAGCTTGGACGGGAGAGGGTACAATGAGCAGTTCTTC. Based on the CDR3 plus reference TRBV5-8 and TRBJ2-1, the full variable domain is EAGVTQSPTHLIKTRGQQATLRCSPISGHTSVYWYQQALGLGLQFLLWYDEGEERNRGNFPPRFSGRQFPNYSSELNVNALELEDSALYLCASSLDGRGYNEQFFGPGTRLTVL.

This chain links TRBV7-2 with TRBJ1-4; D is possibly TRBD1 (5 bases). The germline V gene encodes CDR1 SGHTA and CDR2 FQGNSA. V lost 1 base and J lost 5, with 11 bases in between. CDR3 length equals 15 residues. This CDR3 is CASSLVPRENEKLFF. The CDR3 DNA is TGTGCCAGCAGCTTAGTTCCCAGGGAGAATGAAAAACTGTTTTTT.

This clonotype has just a few counts. The rearrangement uses TRBV6-5 and TRBJ2-1; TRBD2 agrees at 13 bases. The germline V gene encodes CDR1 MNHEY and CDR2 SVGAGI. The junction had 5 bases not matched to a gene; V was cut back by 2 bases and J by 7 bases. This CDR3 has 16 residues. The CDR3 protein is CASSYRTSGRPNEQFF. CDR3 sequence (DNA): TGTGCCAGCAGTTACCGGACTAGCGGGAGACCAAATGAGCAGTTCTTC.

In this sample, this clonotype turned up a few times. This chain connects TRBV6-7 to TRBJ2-1; 15 bases align to TRBD2. TRBV6-7 is treated as an ORF (open reading frame) with a function not yet certain. This CDR3 spans 18 amino acids. J lost 5 bases, V lost 4 bases, and 9 bases had no gene match. The CDR3 is CASSCRGTSGRTNNEQFF. CDR3 in DNA: TGTGCCAGCAGTTGCAGAGGGACTAGCGGGAGGACCAACAATGAGCAGTTCTTC.

This clonotype turned up a few times. This sequence joins TRBV21-1 and TRBJ1-6; whether TRBD1, the table's D call, matches the DNA was not checked. TRBV21-1 is listed as a pseudogene. CDR3 length equals 18 residues. CDR3 sequence (DNA): TGTGCCAGCAGCAAGGATAAAGGACAGGGTTTACAGAATTCACCCCTCCACTTT. Translation gives CASSKDKGQGLQNSPLHF.

This clonotype was observed a few times. The CDR3 loop reads CASSMGSGANYGYTF. CDR3 DNA sequence: TGTGCCAGTAGTATGGGTTCGGGAGCTAACTATGGCTACACCTTC. V gene TRBV19 combines with J gene TRBJ1-2; no clear D. Trimming left V 3 bases short and J 0 bases short, with 11 bases between. This CDR3 region has 15 residues. Germline loops: CDR1 LNHDA, CDR2 SQIVND (reference sequence).

The DNA of the CDR3 is TGTGCCAGCAGTTACTCGCCCAGAACCGGGACTAGCGGGAGCACAGATACGCAGTATTTT. This sequence encodes CASSYSPRTGTSGSTDTQYF. V usage is TRBV6-2 or TRBV6-3 and J usage is TRBJ2-3; 12 nucleotides match TRBD2. Looked up from germline, CDR1 is MNHEY and CDR2 is SVGEGT. Losses at the gene ends were 0 bases for V and 0 bases for J; bases not matched to a gene: 10. This CDR3 contains 20 residues.

The gene calls are TRBV6-1 and TRBJ2-1, with a tentative D call TRBD2 (6 bases). Looked up from germline, CDR1 is MNHNS and CDR2 is SASEGT. CDR3 size: 15 residues. The germline V and J ends were trimmed by 8 bases and 9 bases, with 23 bases remaining between them. In nucleotides, the CDR3 is TGTGCCAGCGGCCTCGCAGGGCTAGCGAATAGTGAGCAGTTCTTC. It specifies CASGLAGLANSEQFF.

The rearrangement links TRBV5-1 to TRBJ1-1, with 8 bases matching TRBD1. This CDR3 contains 15 residues. V lost 6 bases, J lost 1 base, and 8 bases stayed unmatched. The germline V gene encodes CDR1 SGHRS and CDR2 YFSETQ. CDR3 region: CASNQQGGQNTEAFF. The CDR3, as DNA: TGCGCCAGCAACCAACAGGGGGGGCAGAACACTGAAGCTTTCTTT.

V is TRBV18 and J is TRBJ1-1; D unclear. V lost 3 bases, J lost 1 base, and 15 bases lay in between. Germline CDR1 and CDR2: KGHSH and LQKENI. The CDR3 runs to 16 residues. In DNA form, the CDR3 reads TGTGCCAGCTCACCCTCTCTTTTCCTCGAGAACACTGAAGCTTTCTTT. Amino acid sequence: CASSPSLFLENTEAFF.

This clonotype was recorded a few times. This chain joins TRBV20-1 and TRBJ2-7, with D possibly TRBD1 on 5 matching bases. Deletions cut 1 base from V and 2 bases from J, with 12 bases between. Germline V lookup: CDR1 DFQATT, CDR2 SNEGSKA (reference sequence). This CDR3 contains 14 residues. The CDR3 is CSARAEGDPYEQYF. In DNA, the CDR3 is TGCAGTGCTAGAGCAGAAGGGGATCCCTACGAGCAGTACTTC.

This chain uses TRBV9 with TRBJ1-2; D remains ambiguous. Germline loops: CDR1 SGDLS, CDR2 YYNGEE. Trimming removed 4 bases at V and 4 bases at J, with 20 bases between. The CDR3 consists of 16 residues. The CDR3 is CASSPRRLTIVYGYTF. The CDR3 bases are TGTGCCAGCAGCCCACGCCGGTTGACCATTGTCTATGGCTACACCTTC.

In its sample, this clonotype was seen a few times. The rearrangement uses TRBV4-2 and TRBJ2-1, with D possibly TRBD2 on 5 matching bases. Germline V gives CDR1 LGHNA, CDR2 YNFKEQ. Trimming took off 1 base at V and 7 bases at J, with 11 bases between the two ends. The CDR3 length is 14 residues. The CDR3 nucleotides read TGTGCCAGCAGCCAAGGGACTTCTAAGAATGAGCAGTTCTTC. It yields the protein CASSQGTSKNEQFF.

V usage is TRBV27 and J usage is TRBJ2-5, with D unresolved. CDR3 length equals 15 residues. The germline gives CDR1 MNHEY, CDR2 SMNVEV (reference sequence). Between the trimmed V and J ends, which lost 7 bases and 3 bases, there was a span of 18 bases. The CDR3 loop is CASTLRSRLKETQYF. DNA of the CDR3: TGTGCCAGCACTCTAAGGTCCAGGCTAAAAGAGACCCAGTACTTC.

The rearrangement links TRBV12-3 or TRBV12-4 to TRBJ1-5; D unresolved. V was pared by 4 bases and J by 2 bases, with 18 bases between. The CDR3 loop spans 17 amino acids. The CDR3 region has the DNA TGTGCCAGCAGTTCCGGGGTGGGCGTCGTCGGCAATCAGCCCCAGCATTTT. The encoded protein is CASSSGVGVVGNQPQHF.

V gene TRBV27 combines with J gene TRBJ2-1; TRBD2 matches 9 bases. From germline, CDR1 is MNHEY and CDR2 SMNVEV (reference sequence). Unmatched junction bases numbered 14, after V lost 7 bases and J lost 7 bases. The CDR3 is 16 residues long. In DNA form, the CDR3 reads TGTGCCAGCACCCTTAGCGGGAGCGTTGGAGTGAATGAGCAGTTCTTC. It encodes CASTLSGSVGVNEQFF.

The chain couples TRBV5-1 to TRBJ1-1; possibly TRBD1 for D (6 bases). The germline V gene has CDR1 SGHRS and CDR2 YFSETQ. The CDR3 runs to 13 residues. The ends were cut back, 1 base at V and 7 bases at J, with 11 bases in the middle. This CDR3 reads CASSLMGAGEAFF. The DNA for the CDR3 is TGCGCCAGCAGCTTGATGGGGGCCGGTGAAGCTTTCTTT.